This passage covers 3 T cell receptor beta chains from one sample sequenced in a study of blood T cells in healthy people across ages. Primers used in a second PCR of roughly 6 to 11 cycles were a sample-barcoded 5' primer and a J-beta primer mix. TCRdb recomputed calls from the 5' RACE reads with MiXCR, one row per CDR3 protein. The sample contains about a million distinct CDR3 sequences, roughly half of which appear only once. The sequenced material came from blood. The receptors here all came from a woman aged 60-70 years in good health.

The chain recombines TRBV28 with TRBJ2-1, with D unresolved. V gave up 8 bases and J gave up 0 bases, with 8 bases separating them. The CDR3 has 13 residues. The V gene's germline CDR1 is MDHEN and CDR2 SYDVKM. The chain's CDR3 is CASVAGSYNEQFF. The CDR3 DNA reads TGTGCCAGCGTAGCCGGCTCCTACAATGAGCAGTTCTTC.

This clonotype came up a few times. V usage is TRBV20-1 and J usage is TRBJ2-6; 7 bases agree with TRBD1. V lost 6 bases, J lost 8 bases, and 10 bases stayed unmatched. This CDR3 contains 14 residues. Germline CDR1 is DFQATT and CDR2 is SNEGSKA (reference sequence). CDR3: CSAPDRESSNVLTF. The CDR3, as DNA: TGCAGTGCCCCAGACAGGGAGAGTTCCAACGTCCTGACTTTC.

The rearrangement links TRBV10-1 to TRBJ2-3; TRBD2 matches at 9 bases. The germline CDR1 and CDR2 sequences are WNHNN and SYGVQD (reference sequence). CDR3 length equals 16 residues. The J segment lost 4 bases and the V segment lost 0 bases, leaving 5 bases of the junction unmatched. This CDR3 reads CASSESQAGGPDTQYF. As DNA, the CDR3 is TGCGCCAGCAGTGAGTCGCAAGCGGGAGGACCAGATACGCAGTATTTT.